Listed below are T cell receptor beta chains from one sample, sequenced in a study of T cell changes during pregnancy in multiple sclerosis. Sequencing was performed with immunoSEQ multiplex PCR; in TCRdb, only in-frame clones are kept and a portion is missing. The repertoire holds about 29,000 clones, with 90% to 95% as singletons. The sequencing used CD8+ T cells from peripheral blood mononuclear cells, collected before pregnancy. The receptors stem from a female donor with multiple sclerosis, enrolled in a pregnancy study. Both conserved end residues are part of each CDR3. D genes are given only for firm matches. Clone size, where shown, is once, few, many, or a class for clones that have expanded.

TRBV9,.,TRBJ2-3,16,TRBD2,TGTGCCAGCAGCCTCCATAGCGGGGGGGTCACAGATACGCAGTATTTT,CASSLHSGGVTDTQYF
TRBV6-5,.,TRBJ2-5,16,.,TGTGCCAGCAGTTGGAATAGCGACGGGTACCAAGAGACCCAGTACTTC,CASSWNSDGYQETQYF
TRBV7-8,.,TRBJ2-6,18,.,TGTGCCAGCAGCCCTCGACAGCTAGTTAACTCTGGGGCCAACGTCCTGACTTTC,CASSPRQLVNSGANVLTF
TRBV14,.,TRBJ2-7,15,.,TGTGCCAGCAGCCCTCGACAGGACGGGTCCTACGAGCAGTACTTC,CASSPRQDGSYEQYF
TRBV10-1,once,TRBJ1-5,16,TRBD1,TGCGCCAGCAGGAAGGCCGGGACAGGGTTGGAGCAGCCCCAGCATTTT,CASRKAGTGLEQPQHF
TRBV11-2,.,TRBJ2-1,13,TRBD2,TGTGCCAGCAGCTCGGGAGGGGTAATGGGGCAGTTCTTC,CASSSGGVMGQFF
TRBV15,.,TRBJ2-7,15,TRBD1,TGTGCCACCAGCAGCCCCGGGACAGGGGGCGACGAGCAGTACTTC,CATSSPGTGGDEQYF
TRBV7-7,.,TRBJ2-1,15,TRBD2,TGTGCCAGCAGCTTAGGGCTAGCGGGGGGCAATGAGCAGTTCTTC,CASSLGLAGGNEQFF
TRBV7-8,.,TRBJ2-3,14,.,TGTGCCAGCAGCCCAGGGGTCACGGCAGATACGCAGTATTTT,CASSPGVTADTQYF
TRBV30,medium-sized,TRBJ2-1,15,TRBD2,TGTGCCTGGAGCCTCGGACTAGCGGGTTACAATGAGCAGTTCTTC,CAWSLGLAGYNEQFF
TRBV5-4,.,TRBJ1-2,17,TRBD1,TGTGCCAGCAGCTCCTCCTTTGACAGGGGGAAGAAGAGCGGCTACACCTTC,CASSSSFDRGKKSGYTF
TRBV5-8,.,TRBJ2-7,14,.,TGTGCCAGCAGCCTCGCCGGGGGATCCTACGAGCAGTACTTC,CASSLAGGSYEQYF
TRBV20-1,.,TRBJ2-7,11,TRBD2,TGCAGTGCTAGTACTAGCGACGAGCAGTACTTC,CSASTSDEQYF
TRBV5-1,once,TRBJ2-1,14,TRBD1,TGCGCCAGCAGCTTGGCTGACAGGGGCAATGAGCAGTTCTTC,CASSLADRGNEQFF
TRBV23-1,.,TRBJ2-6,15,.,TGCGCCAGCAGCCCAGGTAGATCCGGGGCCAACGTCCTGACTTTC,CASSPGRSGANVLTF
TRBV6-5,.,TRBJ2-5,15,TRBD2,TGTGCCAGCAGCGTCTGGACTAGCGGGAGGGAGACCCAGTACTTC,CASSVWTSGRETQYF
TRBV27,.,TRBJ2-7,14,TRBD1,TGTGCCAGCAGTCCTCTGGGACAGCACTACGAGCAGTACTTC,CASSPLGQHYEQYF
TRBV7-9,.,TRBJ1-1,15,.,TGTGCCAGCAGCTTCCCAAGGGGTGTGTACACTGAAGCTTTCTTT,CASSFPRGVYTEAFF
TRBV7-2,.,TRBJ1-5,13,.,TGTGCCAGCAGCATCCGTCCGAATCAGCCCCAGCATTTT,CASSIRPNQPQHF
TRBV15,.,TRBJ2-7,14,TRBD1,TGTGCCACCAGCAGAGGGGACAGCCCCTACGAGCAGTACTTC,CATSRGDSPYEQYF
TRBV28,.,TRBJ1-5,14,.,TGTGCCAGCAGCACACAGGGTCTAGGACAGCCCCAGCATTTT,CASSTQGLGQPQHF
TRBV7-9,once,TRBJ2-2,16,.,TGTGCCAGCAGCTCCCGGCGGGACTCCCCCACCGGGGAGCTGTTTTTT,CASSSRRDSPTGELFF
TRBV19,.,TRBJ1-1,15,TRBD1,TGTGCCAGTAGTATAGCCGGGACAGCATATACTGAAGCTTTCTTT,CASSIAGTAYTEAFF
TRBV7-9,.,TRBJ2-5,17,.,TGTGCCAGCAGCTCATACATAGGTGCGGGTCGACAAGAGACCCAGTACTTC,CASSSYIGAGRQETQYF
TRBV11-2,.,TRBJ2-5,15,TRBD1,TGTGCCAGCAGCTTAGAAGGGACAGGGGACGAGACCCAGTACTTC,CASSLEGTGDETQYF
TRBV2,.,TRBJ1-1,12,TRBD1,TGTGCCAGCCCAGGGGGAAACACTGAAGCTTTCTTT,CASPGGNTEAFF
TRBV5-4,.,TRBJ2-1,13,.,TGTGCCAGCAGGAAGGACAGCCACAATGAGCAGTTCTTC,CASRKDSHNEQFF
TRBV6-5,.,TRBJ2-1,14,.,TGTGCCAGCAGTTACGGGTCAGGGTACAATGAGCAGTTCTTC,CASSYGSGYNEQFF
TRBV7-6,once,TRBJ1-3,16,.,TGTGCCAGCAGCTTAATACCCTGGGGCAGGGGAGACACCATATATTTT,CASSLIPWGRGDTIYF
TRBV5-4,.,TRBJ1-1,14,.,TGTGCCAGCAGCTTGGGTGCGATGAACACTGAAGCTTTCTTT,CASSLGAMNTEAFF
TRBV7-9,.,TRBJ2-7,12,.,TGTGCCAGCAGCCCTTCCCCGTCCGAGCAGTACTTC,CASSPSPSEQYF
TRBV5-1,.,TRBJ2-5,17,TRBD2,TGCGCCAGCAGCTCTTATGGACTAGCGGGCTTCCAAGAGACCCAGTACTTC,CASSSYGLAGFQETQYF
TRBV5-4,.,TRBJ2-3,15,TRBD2,TGTGCCAGCAGCCTAGCGGGAGGGAAGACAGATACGCAGTATTTT,CASSLAGGKTDTQYF
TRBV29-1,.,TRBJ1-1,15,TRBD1,TGCAGCGCTCGGGACAGGGGGAATAGAGACACTGAAGCTTTCTTT,CSARDRGNRDTEAFF
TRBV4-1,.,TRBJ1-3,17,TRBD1,TGCGCCAGCAGCCTTAGACAGGGTGGATCCTCTGGAAACACCATATATTTT,CASSLRQGGSSGNTIYF
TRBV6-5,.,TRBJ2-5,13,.,TGTGCCAGCAGTTATTACAGCCAAGAGACCCAGTACTTC,CASSYYSQETQYF
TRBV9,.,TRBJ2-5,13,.,TGTGCCAGCAGCGCCAGGGGTTATGAGACCCAGTACTTC,CASSARGYETQYF
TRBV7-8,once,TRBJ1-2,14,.,TGTGCCAGCAGCGCCTGGCGGGCAGGGGATGGCTACACCTTC,CASSAWRAGDGYTF
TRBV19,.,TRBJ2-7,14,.,TGTGCCAGTAGTATAGTCGGGGGGCCCTACGAGCAGTACTTC,CASSIVGGPYEQYF
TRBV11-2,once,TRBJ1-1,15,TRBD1,TGTGCCAGCAGCGATCGGACAGGGGGGAACACTGAAGCTTTCTTT,CASSDRTGGNTEAFF
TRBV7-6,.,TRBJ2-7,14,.,TGTGCCAGCAGCGGAAGGGACTCCATCTACGAGCAGTACTTC,CASSGRDSIYEQYF
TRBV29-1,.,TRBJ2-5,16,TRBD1,TGCAGCGTTAGGCGACCGGGACAGGTTTTTGAAGAGACCCAGTACTTC,CSVRRPGQVFEETQYF
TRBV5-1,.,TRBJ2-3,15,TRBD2,TGCGCCAGCAGCTTGGAGGGACTAGCGCAAGATACGCAGTATTTT,CASSLEGLAQDTQYF
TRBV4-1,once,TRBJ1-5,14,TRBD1,TGCGCCAGCAGCCTAGGGACAGGTTCCCAGCCCCAGCATTTT,CASSLGTGSQPQHF
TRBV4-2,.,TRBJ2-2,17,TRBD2,TGTGCCAGCAGCCATGCTAGCGGGGGGGCGGGGGCCGGGGAGCTGTTTTTT,CASSHASGGAGAGELFF
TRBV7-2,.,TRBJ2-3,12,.,TGTGCCAGCAGTCGGGGCACAGATACGCAGTATTTT,CASSRGTDTQYF
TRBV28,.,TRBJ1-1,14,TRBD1,TGTGCCAGCAGTTTCGGGACAGGGAACACTGAAGCTTTCTTT,CASSFGTGNTEAFF
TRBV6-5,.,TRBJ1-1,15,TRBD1,TGTGCCAGCAGTCACGGACAGGGGGCGGGCACTGAAGCTTTCTTT,CASSHGQGAGTEAFF
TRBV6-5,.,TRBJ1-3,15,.,TGTGCCAGCAGTCCTAGCGGTGGCTCTGGAAACACCATATATTTT,CASSPSGGSGNTIYF
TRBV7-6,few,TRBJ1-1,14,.,TGTGCCAGCAGCGGCAGGGGATCGAACACTGAAGCTTTCTTT,CASSGRGSNTEAFF
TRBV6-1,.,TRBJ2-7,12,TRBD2,TGTGCCAGCAGGACTAGCGGATACGAGCAGTACTTC,CASRTSGYEQYF
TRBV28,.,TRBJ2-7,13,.,TGTGCCAGCAGTTGGACAGATCCCTACGAGCAGTACTTC,CASSWTDPYEQYF
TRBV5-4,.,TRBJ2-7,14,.,TGTGCCAGCAGATCGGACTCCGGTTCCTACGAGCAGTACTTC,CASRSDSGSYEQYF
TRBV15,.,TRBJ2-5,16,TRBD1,TGTGCCACCAGCAGAGAGGCGACAGGGGGCGAAGAGACCCAGTACTTC,CATSREATGGEETQYF
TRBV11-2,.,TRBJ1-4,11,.,TGTGCCACGGGGGAGGGGGTCGAACTGTTTTTT,CATGEGVELFF
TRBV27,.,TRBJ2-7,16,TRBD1,TGTGCCAGCAGCCGAAGGGTCGCGACAGGGTATCTCGAGCAGTACTTC,CASSRRVATGYLEQYF